The 5 T cell receptor beta chains in this list originate from one sample, sequenced in a study of OX40 agonist ivuxolimab in advanced cancers. Sequenced by immunoSEQ multiplex PCR; TCRdb stores in-frame clones only, minus some. There are 30,000 to 35,000 clones in the sample; more than 70% occur only once, and approximately 9.7% lies in the top ten. Sequences were derived from CD4+ or CD8+ T cells sorted from blood, sampled in a trial of the OX40 agonist ivuxolimab. Source of these receptors: an adult with an advanced solid tumor such as melanoma, head and neck, liver or kidney cancer.

The chain joins TRBV27 to TRBJ1-5; 11 bases align to TRBD1. The CDR3 sequence is 15 residues long. The germline V gene encodes CDR1 MNHEY and CDR2 SMNVEV (reference sequence). V shed 5 bases, J shed 6 bases, and the junction held 6 bases outside the gene matches. The CDR3 DNA reads as TGTGCCAGCAGTACCCGGACAGGGGGCGTTCAGCCCCAGCATTTT. Amino acid sequence: CASSTRTGGVQPQHF.

The genes are TRBV5-1 and TRBJ1-4; possibly TRBD1 for D (6 bases). Germline assignment: CDR1 SGHRS and CDR2 YFSETQ. Trimming pared 0 bases from V and 6 bases from J, leaving 12 bases between. The CDR3 runs 15 residues. CDR3 sequence (DNA): TGCGCCAGCAGCTTGGAAGGGCCAGGGGATGAAAAACTGTTTTTT. It is translated as CASSLEGPGDEKLFF.

The V gene is TRBV5-1, the J gene TRBJ2-5; the match to TRBD2 covers 10 bases. The CDR3 is 16 residues long. The V segment lost 0 bases and the J segment 4 bases; nucleotides outside the gene matches: 6. From germline, CDR1 is SGHRS and CDR2 YFSETQ. CDR3: CASSLAPAGGLETQYF. The CDR3 bases are TGCGCCAGCAGCTTGGCCCCAGCGGGAGGGCTAGAGACCCAGTACTTC. The full variable domain, in which reference TRBV5-1 and TRBJ2-5 provide the parts outside the CDR3, is KAGVTQTPRYLIKTRGQQVTLSCSPISGHRSVSWYQQTPGQGLQFLFEYFSETQRNKGNFPGRFSGRQFSNSRSEMNVSTLELGDSALYLCASSLAPAGGLETQYFGPGTRLLVL.

This clone appeared once. The chain employs TRBV6-5 and TRBJ2-6, with a weak D call TRBD1 (5 bases). Trimming pared 8 bases from V and 4 bases from J, leaving 15 bases between. This CDR3 has 15 amino acids. The germline V gene encodes CDR1 MNHEY and CDR2 SVGAGI. CDR3 protein: CASSSGLNGANVLTF. CDR3 nucleotide sequence: TGTGCCAGCTCTTCAGGGCTGAACGGGGCCAACGTCCTGACTTTC.

The J gene is TRBJ2-3, the V gene TRBV4-3; 7 bases align to TRBD2. CDR1 and CDR2 (germline): LGHNA, YSLEER. The V segment lost 1 base and the J segment 1 base; nucleotides outside the gene matches: 5. This CDR3 region has 16 residues. The CDR3 spells CASSQGGLDGTDTQYF. The DNA of the CDR3 is TGCGCCAGCAGCCAAGGTGGACTAGACGGCACAGATACGCAGTATTTT.